The present T cell receptor (beta chain) was sequenced within a study of T cell responses to AZD1222 COVID-19 vaccine (dated by TCRdb to the early 2020s). Describing the broader study: TCR sequencing was performed for about 250 trial participants, of whom around 200 were given two doses of AZD1222 and around 26 were given two doses of MenACWY control vaccine. Trial participants were enrolled into age subgroups of 18-55, 56-69 and 70-plus years, which contained about 150, 27 and 61 TCR-sequenced participants, respectively. Points the paper makes about the study in general: The 56-69-year group was small, and its depth increase did not reach significance, likely because of low power. CD4 TCRs associated with the vaccine covered the entire spike protein, and the dominant responses were in regions 160-218 and 743-854. After two AZD1222 doses, both the breadth and the depth of spike-specific TCRs were significantly higher than at day 0 and than in MenACWY recipients. Most participants were white British and females outnumbered males, and the authors suggested that clonal diversity may have been underestimated. Nearly half of unique spike-specific TCRs reportedly recognized epitopes outside regions mutated in the B.1.351 and B.1.1.7 variants. Because no samples from the day 14 peak response were available, repertoires could be characterized only after the peak T cell response. Conclusions about previously exposed vaccinees were limited because only six AZD1222 recipients were SARS-CoV-2 seropositive at baseline.

To note about this clone: The specificity of this receptor is unknown. One base away there is no much larger clone; base qualities are not given.

Taken from the germline V gene, the CDR1 and CDR2 loops are MDHEN and SYDVKM. Inclusive of the bounding cysteine and phenylalanine, the CDR3 is 16 residues long. The entry retains the CDR3 DNA only, 48 bases that are in frame from base 1. The V end loses 2 bases and the J end loses 5 bases, and a stretch of 15 bases separates them. The time point label here, explained by the study, means: about 28 days (+/-7) after the second vaccine dose. AZD1222 recipients with second doses at about 4 weeks or about 12 weeks were pooled, because spike-specific TCR depth and breadth did not differ between schedules. The vaccinee samples were drawn from two UK trials, COV001 and COV002, one of which was a single-blind randomized controlled phase 2/3 trial testing AZD1222 (ChAdOx1 nCoV-19) in healthy adults. For TCRbeta chain sequencing, PBMC samples were collected from trial participants at day 0 and at day 28 after the second dose.

The CDR3 regions of human TCRbeta chains were subjected to immunosequencing. The authors' analysis ran thus. Repertoire TCRs were checked for matches against a reference library of SARS-CoV-2-specific TCRs that had been generated using the MIRA antigen-specificity platform. Breadth meant the fraction of unique TCRs that were SARS-CoV-2-associated, whereas depth meant the fraction of total T cells that were SARS-CoV-2-associated. Using the MIRA data, each spike-specific TCR was assigned both to the spike region to which the TCR was reactive and to a CD4 or CD8 class. Log10-transformed breadth and depth values were compared by one-way ANOVA with Sidak's multiple comparisons tests. The source is immuneACCESS, and TCRdb retained only in-frame sequences with V and J called. Part of the clones is not carried over; for the studies checked, unresolved V genes explain less than half of this, and the remainder is unexplained. V and J calls and clone size are those listed in that table; D and trimming were worked out from the DNA. The sample table shows 75,000 to 90,000 clones, and around 85% are seen once. The ten most abundant clones make up around 3.6% of the sample.

Recombination connected TRBV28 to TRBJ2-2; a confident D gene designation cannot be given. Specimen: peripheral blood, collected 28 days after the second AZD1222 dose. The TCR was taken from an adult who received the AZD1222 COVID-19 vaccine. The DNA sequence is as follows: TGTGCCAGCAGTTTAGCCAGGTTCATGGGGACCGGGGAGCTGTTTTTT. Its translation is CASSLARFMGTGELFF. Beyond the CDR3, the reference TRBV28 and TRBJ2-2 genes provide the residues; the full variable domain reads: DVKVTQSSRYLVKRTGEKVFLECVQDMDHENMFWYRQDPGLGLRLIYFSYDVKMKEKGDIPEGYSVSREKKERFSLILESASTNQTSMYLCASSLARFMGTGELFFGEGSRLTVL.